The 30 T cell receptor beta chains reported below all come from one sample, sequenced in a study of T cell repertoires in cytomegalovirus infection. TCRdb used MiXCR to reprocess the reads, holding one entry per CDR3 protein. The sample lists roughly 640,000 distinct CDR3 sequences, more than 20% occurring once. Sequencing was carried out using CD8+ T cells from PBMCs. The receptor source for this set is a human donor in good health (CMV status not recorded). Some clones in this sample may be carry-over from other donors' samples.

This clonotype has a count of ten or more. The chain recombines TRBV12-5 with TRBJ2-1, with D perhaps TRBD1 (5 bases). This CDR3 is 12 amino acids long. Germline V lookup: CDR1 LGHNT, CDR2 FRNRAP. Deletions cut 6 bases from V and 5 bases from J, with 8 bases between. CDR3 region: CASGLTDNEQFF. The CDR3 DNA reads TGTGCTAGTGGACTGACAGACAATGAGCAGTTCTTC.

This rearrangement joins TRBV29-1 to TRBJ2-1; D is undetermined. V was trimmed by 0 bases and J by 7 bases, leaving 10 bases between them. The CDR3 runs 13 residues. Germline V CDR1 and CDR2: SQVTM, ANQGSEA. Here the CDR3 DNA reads TGCAGCGTTGAAGATTGGGAAGGGAATGAGCAGTTCTTC. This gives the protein CSVEDWEGNEQFF.

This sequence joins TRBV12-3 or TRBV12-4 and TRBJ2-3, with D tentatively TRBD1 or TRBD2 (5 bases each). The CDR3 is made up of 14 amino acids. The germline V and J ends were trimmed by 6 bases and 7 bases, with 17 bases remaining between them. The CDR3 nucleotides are TGTGCCAGCAGCACCCGGGACGAAGGGTATACGCAGTATTTT. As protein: CASSTRDEGYTQYF.

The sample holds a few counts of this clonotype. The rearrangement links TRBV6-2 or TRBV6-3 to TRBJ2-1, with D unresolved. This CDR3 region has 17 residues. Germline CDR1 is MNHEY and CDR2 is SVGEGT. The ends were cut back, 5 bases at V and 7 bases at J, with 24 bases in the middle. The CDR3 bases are TGTGCCAGCAGTCAACCCGTGGCGGCTGCTGGCCAGAATGAGCAGTTCTTC. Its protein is CASSQPVAAAGQNEQFF.

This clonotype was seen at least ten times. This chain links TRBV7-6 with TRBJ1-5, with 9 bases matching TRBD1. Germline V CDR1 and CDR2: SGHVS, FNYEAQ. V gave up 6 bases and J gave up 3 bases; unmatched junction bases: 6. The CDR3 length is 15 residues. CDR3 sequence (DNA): TGTGCCAGCAGTTTTGGACAGGGGATCAATCAGCCCCAGCATTTT. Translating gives CASSFGQGINQPQHF. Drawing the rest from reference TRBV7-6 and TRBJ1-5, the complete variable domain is GAGVSQSPRYKVTKRGQDVALRCDPISGHVSLYWYRQALGQGPEFLTYFNYEAQQDKSGLPNDRFSAERPEGSISTLTIQRTEQRDSAMYRCASSFGQGINQPQHFGDGTRLSIL.

The CDR3 loop is CASSLEGTNEKLFF. The CDR3 bases are TGTGCCAGCAGTTTAGAAGGAACTAATGAAAAACTGTTTTTT. This chain connects TRBV28 to TRBJ1-4; D call uncertain. CDR3 length equals 14 residues. Trimming took off 2 bases at V and 1 base at J, with 5 bases between the two ends. In germline, CDR1 is MDHEN, CDR2 SYDVKM. Combining the CDR3 with reference TRBV28 and TRBJ1-4 gives the whole variable domain DVKVTQSSRYLVKRTGEKVFLECVQDMDHENMFWYRQDPGLGLRLIYFSYDVKMKEKGDIPEGYSVSREKKERFSLILESASTNQTSMYLCASSLEGTNEKLFFGSGTQLSVL.

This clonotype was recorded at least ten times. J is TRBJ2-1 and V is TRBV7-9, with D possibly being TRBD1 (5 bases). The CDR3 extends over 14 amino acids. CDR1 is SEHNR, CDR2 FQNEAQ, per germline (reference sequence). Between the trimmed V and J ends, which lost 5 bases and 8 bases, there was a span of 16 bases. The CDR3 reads CASSPFGKGDEQFF. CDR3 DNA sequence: TGTGCCAGCAGCCCCTTCGGCAAAGGGGATGAGCAGTTCTTC.

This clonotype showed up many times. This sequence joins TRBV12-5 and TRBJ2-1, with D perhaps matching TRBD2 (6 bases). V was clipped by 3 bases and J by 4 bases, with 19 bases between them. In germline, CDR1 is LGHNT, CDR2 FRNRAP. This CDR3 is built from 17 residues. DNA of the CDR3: TGTGCTAGTGGTTTTCGGGTTGGAGGGGTTGAGTACAATGAGCAGTTCTTC. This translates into CASGFRVGGVEYNEQFF.

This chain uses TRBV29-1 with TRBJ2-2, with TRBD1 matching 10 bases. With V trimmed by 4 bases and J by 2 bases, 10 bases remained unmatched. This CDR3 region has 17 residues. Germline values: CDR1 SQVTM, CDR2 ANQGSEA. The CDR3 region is CSVVVFRTGGNTGELFF. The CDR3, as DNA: TGCAGCGTTGTAGTCTTTAGGACAGGGGGTAACACCGGGGAGCTGTTTTTT.

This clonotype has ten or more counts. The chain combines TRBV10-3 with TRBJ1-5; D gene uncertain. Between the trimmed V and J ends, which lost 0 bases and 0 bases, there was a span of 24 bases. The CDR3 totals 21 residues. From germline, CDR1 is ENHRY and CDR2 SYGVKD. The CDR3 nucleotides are TGTGCCATCAGTGAGTCGATTCTTCAGTCCAGACAATACGATAGCAATCAGCCCCAGCATTTT. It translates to CAISESILQSRQYDSNQPQHF.

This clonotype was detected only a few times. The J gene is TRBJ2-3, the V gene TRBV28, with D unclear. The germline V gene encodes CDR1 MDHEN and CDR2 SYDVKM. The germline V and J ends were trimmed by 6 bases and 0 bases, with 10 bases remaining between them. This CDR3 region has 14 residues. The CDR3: CASSLSLSTDTQYF. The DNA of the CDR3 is TGTGCCAGCAGCCTCTCTCTTAGCACAGATACGCAGTATTTT.

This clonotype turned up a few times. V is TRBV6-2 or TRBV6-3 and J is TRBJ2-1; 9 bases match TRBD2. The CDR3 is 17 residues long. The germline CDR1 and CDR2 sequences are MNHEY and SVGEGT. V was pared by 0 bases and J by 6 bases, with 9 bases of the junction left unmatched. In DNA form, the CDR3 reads TGTGCCAGCAGTTACTCGCCCGGGACTAGCCATCCCAATGAGCAGTTCTTC. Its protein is CASSYSPGTSHPNEQFF.

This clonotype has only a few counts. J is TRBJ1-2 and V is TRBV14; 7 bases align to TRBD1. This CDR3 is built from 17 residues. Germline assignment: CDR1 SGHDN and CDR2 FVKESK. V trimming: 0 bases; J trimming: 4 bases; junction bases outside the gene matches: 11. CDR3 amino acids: CASSQDGIGGGIYGYTF. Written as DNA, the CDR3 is TGTGCCAGCAGCCAAGATGGGATTGGAGGGGGCATCTATGGCTACACCTTC.

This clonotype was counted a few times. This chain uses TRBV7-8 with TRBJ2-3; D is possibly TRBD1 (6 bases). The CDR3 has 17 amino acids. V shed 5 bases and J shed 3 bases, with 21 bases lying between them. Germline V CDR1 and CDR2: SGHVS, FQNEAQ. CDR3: CASSISPIGTTTDTQYF. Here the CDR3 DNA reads TGTGCCAGCAGCATATCCCCCATCGGGACAACGACAGATACGCAGTATTTT.

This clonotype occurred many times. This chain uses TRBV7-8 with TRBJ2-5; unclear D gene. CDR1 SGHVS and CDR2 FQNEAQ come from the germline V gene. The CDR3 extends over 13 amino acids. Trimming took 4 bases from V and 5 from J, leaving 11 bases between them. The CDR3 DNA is TGTGCCAGCAGCTATAGTAGATCGGAGACCCAGTACTTC. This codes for CASSYSRSETQYF. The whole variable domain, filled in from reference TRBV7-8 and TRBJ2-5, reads GAGVSQSPRYKVAKRGQDVALRCDPISGHVSLFWYQQALGQGPEFLTYFQNEAQLDKSGLPSDRFFAERPEGSVSTLKIQRTQQEDSAVYLCASSYSRSETQYFGPGTRLLVL.

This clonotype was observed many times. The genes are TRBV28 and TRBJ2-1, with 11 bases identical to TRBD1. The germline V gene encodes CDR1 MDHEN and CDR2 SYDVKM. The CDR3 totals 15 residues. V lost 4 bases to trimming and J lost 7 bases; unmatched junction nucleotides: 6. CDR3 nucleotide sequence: TGTGCCAGCAGTTCACCTCGGGACAGGGGGAATGAGCAGTTCTTC. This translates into CASSSPRDRGNEQFF.

CDR3 DNA sequence: TGTGCCAGCAGCTTAGCCCCGGGGGATGGCTACACCTTC. It translates to CASSLAPGDGYTF. This rearrangement joins TRBV7-8 to TRBJ1-2, with D perhaps TRBD1 (5 bases). Trimming stripped 0 bases from V and 6 bases from J, with 8 bases between. Germline lookup yields CDR1 SGHVS and CDR2 FQNEAQ. The CDR3 has 13 amino acids.

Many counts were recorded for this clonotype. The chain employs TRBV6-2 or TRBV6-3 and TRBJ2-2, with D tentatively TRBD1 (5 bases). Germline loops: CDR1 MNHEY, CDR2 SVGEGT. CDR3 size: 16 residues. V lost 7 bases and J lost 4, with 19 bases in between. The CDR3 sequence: CASNPSRTIPTGELFF. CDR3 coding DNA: TGTGCCAGCAACCCCTCGCGGACAATCCCCACCGGGGAGCTGTTTTTT.

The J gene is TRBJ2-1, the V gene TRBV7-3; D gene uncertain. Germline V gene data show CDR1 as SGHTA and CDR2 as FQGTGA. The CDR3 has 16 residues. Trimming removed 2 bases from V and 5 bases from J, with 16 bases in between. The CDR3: CASSLFAAGTNNEQFF. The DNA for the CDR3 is TGTGCCAGCAGCTTATTTGCGGCAGGTACTAACAATGAGCAGTTCTTC.

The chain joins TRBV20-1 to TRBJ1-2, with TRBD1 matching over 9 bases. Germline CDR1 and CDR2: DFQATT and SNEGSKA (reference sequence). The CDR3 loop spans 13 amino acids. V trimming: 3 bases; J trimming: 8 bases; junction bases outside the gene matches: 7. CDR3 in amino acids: CSARGTGPGGYTF. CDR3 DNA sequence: TGCAGTGCTAGGGGGACAGGGCCCGGCGGCTACACCTTC.

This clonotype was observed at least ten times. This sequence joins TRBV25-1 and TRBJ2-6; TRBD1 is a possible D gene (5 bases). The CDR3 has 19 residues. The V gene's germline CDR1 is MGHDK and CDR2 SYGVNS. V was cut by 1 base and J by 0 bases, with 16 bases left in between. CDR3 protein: CASSEFYAGPRSGANVLTF. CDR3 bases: TGTGCCAGCAGTGAATTTTACGCAGGGCCCCGCTCTGGGGCCAACGTCCTGACTTTC.

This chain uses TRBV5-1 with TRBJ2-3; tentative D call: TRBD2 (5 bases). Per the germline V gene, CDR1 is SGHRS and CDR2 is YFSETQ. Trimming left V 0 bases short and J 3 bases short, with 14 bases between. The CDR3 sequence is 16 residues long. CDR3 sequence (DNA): TGCGCCAGCAGCTTGGGAGGGCCCCTTTGGACAGATACGCAGTATTTT. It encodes CASSLGGPLWTDTQYF. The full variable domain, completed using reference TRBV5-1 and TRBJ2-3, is KAGVTQTPRYLIKTRGQQVTLSCSPISGHRSVSWYQQTPGQGLQFLFEYFSETQRNKGNFPGRFSGRQFSNSRSEMNVSTLELGDSALYLCASSLGGPLWTDTQYFGPGTRLTVL.

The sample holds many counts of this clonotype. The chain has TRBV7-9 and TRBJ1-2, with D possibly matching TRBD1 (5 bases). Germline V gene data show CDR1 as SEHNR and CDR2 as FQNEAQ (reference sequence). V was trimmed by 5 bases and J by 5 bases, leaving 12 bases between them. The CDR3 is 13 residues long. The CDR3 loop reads CASSPGPPYGYTF. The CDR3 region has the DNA TGTGCCAGCAGCCCGGGACCTCCGTATGGCTACACCTTC.

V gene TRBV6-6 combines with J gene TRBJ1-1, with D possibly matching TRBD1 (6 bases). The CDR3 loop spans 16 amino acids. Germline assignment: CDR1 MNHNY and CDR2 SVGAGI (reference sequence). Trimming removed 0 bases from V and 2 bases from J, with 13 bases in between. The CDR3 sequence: CASSYSSTGINTEAFF. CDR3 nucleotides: TGTGCCAGCAGTTACTCGTCTACAGGGATCAACACTGAAGCTTTCTTT.

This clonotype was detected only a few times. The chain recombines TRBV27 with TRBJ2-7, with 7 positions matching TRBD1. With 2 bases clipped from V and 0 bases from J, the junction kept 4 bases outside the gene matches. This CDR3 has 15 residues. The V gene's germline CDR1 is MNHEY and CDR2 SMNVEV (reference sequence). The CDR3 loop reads CASSLLDRSSYEQYF. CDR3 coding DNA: TGTGCCAGCAGTTTACTGGACAGGAGCTCCTACGAGCAGTACTTC.

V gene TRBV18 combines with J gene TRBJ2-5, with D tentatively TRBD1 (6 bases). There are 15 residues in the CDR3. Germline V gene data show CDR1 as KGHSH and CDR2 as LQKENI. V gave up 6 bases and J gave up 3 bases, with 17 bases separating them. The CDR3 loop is CASSLAGDKEETQYF. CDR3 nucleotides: TGTGCCAGCTCCCTCGCAGGGGATAAAGAAGAGACCCAGTACTTC.

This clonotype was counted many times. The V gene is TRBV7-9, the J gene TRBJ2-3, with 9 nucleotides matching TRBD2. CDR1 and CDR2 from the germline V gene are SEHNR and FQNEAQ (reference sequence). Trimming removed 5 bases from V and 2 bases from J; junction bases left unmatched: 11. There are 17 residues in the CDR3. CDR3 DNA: TGTGCCAGCAGCCAGCTAGGCGGGGGGGAAGACACAGATACGCAGTATTTT. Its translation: CASSQLGGGEDTDTQYF.

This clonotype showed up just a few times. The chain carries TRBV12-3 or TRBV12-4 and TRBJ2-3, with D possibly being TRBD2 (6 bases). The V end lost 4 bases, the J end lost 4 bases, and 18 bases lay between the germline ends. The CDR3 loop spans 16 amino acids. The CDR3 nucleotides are TGTGCCAGCAGTTCAGGGAGCGGGTTTTGGGCAGATACGCAGTATTTT. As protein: CASSSGSGFWADTQYF.

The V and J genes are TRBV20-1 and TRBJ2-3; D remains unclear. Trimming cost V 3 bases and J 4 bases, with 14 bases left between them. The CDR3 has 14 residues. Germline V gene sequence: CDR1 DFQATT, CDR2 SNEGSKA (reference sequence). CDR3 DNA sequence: TGCAGTGCTAGTTTAGCCTTAGGAGCAGATACGCAGTATTTT. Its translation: CSASLALGADTQYF.

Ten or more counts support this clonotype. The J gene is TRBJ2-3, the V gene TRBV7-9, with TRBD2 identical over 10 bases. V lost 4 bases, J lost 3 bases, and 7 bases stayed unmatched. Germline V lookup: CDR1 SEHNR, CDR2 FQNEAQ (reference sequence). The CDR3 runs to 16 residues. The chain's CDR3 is CASSSTSGTVTDTQYF. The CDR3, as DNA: TGTGCCAGCAGCTCTACTAGCGGGACCGTTACAGATACGCAGTATTTT.